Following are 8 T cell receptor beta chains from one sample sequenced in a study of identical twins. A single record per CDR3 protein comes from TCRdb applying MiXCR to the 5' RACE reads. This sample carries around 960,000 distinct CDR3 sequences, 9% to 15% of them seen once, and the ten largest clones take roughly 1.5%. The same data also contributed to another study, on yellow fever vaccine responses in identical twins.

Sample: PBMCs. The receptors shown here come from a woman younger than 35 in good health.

DNA for the CDR3: TGTGCCAGCAGTTCAAGACTGGGCTACGAGCAGTACTTC. Its protein product is CASSSRLGYEQYF. This sequence joins TRBV12-3 or TRBV12-4 and TRBJ2-7, with D hard to call. The CDR3 has 13 residues. V lost 4 bases and J lost 3, with 10 bases in between.

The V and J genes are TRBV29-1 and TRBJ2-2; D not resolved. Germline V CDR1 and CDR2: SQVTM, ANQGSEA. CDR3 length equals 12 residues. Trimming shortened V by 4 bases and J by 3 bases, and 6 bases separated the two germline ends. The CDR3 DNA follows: TGCAGCGTTGTTGGGGACACCGGGGAGCTGTTTTTT. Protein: CSVVGDTGELFF.

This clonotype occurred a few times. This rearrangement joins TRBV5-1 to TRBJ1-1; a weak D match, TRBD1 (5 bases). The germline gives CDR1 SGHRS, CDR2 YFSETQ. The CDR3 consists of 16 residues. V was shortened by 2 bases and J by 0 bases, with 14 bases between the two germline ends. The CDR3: CASSLRPDKVNTEAFF. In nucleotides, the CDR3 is TGCGCCAGCAGCTTACGCCCGGACAAGGTGAACACTGAAGCTTTCTTT.

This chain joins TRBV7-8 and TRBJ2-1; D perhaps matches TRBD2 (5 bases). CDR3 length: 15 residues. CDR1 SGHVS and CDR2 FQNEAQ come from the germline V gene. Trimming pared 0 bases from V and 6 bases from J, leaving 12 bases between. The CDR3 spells CASSLAGPAGNEQFF. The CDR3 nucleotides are TGTGCCAGCAGCTTAGCAGGACCGGCGGGCAATGAGCAGTTCTTC. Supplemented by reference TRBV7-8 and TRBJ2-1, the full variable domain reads GAGVSQSPRYKVAKRGQDVALRCDPISGHVSLFWYQQALGQGPEFLTYFQNEAQLDKSGLPSDRFFAERPEGSVSTLKIQRTQQEDSAVYLCASSLAGPAGNEQFFGPGTRLTVL.

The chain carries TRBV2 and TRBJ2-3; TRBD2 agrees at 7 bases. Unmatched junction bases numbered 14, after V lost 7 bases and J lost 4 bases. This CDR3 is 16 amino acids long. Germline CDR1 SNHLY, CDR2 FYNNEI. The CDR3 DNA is TGTGCCAGCACCGCCGAACTAGCGATAGTAGCAGATACGCAGTATTTT. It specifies CASTAELAIVADTQYF.

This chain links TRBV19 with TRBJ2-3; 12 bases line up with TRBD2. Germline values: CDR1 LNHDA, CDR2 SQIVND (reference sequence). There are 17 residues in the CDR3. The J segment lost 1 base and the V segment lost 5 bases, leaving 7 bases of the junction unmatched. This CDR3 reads CASSPRTSGAGTDTQYF. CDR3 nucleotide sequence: TGTGCCAGTAGTCCACGGACTAGCGGGGCGGGCACAGATACGCAGTATTTT.

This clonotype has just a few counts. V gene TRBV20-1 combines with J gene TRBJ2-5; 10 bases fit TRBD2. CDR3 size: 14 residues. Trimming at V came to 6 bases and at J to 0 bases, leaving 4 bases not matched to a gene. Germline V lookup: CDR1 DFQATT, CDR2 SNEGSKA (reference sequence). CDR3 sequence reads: CSATGTSDQETQYF. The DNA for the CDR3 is TGCAGTGCCACCGGGACTAGCGACCAAGAGACCCAGTACTTC.

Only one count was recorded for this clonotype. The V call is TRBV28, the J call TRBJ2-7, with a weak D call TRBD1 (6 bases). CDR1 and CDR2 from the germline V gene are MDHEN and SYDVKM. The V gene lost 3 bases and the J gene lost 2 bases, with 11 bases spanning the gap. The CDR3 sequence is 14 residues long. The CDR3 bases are TGTGCCAGCAGTTTTCCGGACAGACCCTACGAGCAGTACTTC. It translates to CASSFPDRPYEQYF.